This T cell receptor (beta chain) came from a study of T cell responses to AZD1222 COVID-19 vaccine. Notes on the study in general: Possibly, clonal diversity was underestimated; donors were largely white British and included more females.

Note on this clone: Its antigen is as yet unknown.

Germline loops: CDR1 SGHTA, CDR2 FQGTGA. J lost 7 bases, V lost 1 base, and 4 bases had no gene match. CDR3 length: 14 residues. Assay used: immunoSEQ multiplex PCR; TCRdb lists only in-frame clones, some missing. Among some 150,000 clones listed, around 88% were seen once. The sequences come from peripheral blood, collected on day 0 of AZD1222 vaccination. The V call is TRBV7-3, the J call TRBJ2-3, with TRBD1 matching over 8 bases. The source is an adult in good health. The CDR3 coding sequence is TGTGCCAGCAGCTTAAGCCCAGGGGGCAATACGCAGTATTTT. Protein sequence: CASSLSPGGNTQYF.